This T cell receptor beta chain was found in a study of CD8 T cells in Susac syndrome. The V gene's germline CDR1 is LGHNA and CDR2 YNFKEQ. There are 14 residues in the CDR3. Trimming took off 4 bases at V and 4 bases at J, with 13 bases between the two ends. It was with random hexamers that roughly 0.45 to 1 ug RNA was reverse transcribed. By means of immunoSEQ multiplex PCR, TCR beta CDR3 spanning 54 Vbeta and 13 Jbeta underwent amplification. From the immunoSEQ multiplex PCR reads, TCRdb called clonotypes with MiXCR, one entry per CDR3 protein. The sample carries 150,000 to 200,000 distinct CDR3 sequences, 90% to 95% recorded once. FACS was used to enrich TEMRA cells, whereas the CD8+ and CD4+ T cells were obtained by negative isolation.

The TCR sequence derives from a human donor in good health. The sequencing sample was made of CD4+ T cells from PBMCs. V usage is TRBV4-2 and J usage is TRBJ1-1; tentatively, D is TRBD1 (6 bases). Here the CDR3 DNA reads TGTGCCAGCAGCCCCCGGAAAGGGGGCACTGAAGCTTTCTTT. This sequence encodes CASSPRKGGTEAFF.